This entry features one T cell receptor beta chain sequence. This entry is derived from a study of blood T cell repertoires in COVID-19. At the level of the study: Whether acute or convalescent, the COVID-19 samples came from the United States, Italy and Spain. PBMCs, B-cell-depleted T cells, or T cells were the source of the cDNA or gDNA that made up the material.

Original processing methods: Reference gene primer amplification in the assay estimated nucleated cell counts. Libraries were prepared by immunoSEQ multiplex PCR; TCRdb keeps only in-frame clonotypes and omits some of them. D and trimming come from the DNA, and the V and J calls and clone size come from that table. Among 35,000 to 45,000 clones, roughly nine tenths were seen once, and the ten largest hold around 20%. This CDR3 comprises 13 residues. The germline V gene encodes CDR1 SNHLY and CDR2 FYNNEI. V lost 3 bases to trimming and J lost 15 bases, with 18 bases between them. Source material: peripheral blood. The chain joins TRBV2 to TRBJ2-1; the D gene is possibly TRBD2 (6 bases). The source is a man in his fifties or sixties with acute or convalescent COVID-19. CDR3 in amino acids: CASSDLAEAEGFF. In DNA form, the CDR3 reads TGTGCCAGCAGTGATTTGGCAGAGGCGGAGGGGTTCTTC.